This T cell receptor (beta chain) was captured by sequencing in a study of tumor-infiltrating lymphocytes in primary liver carcinoma. Unsorted bulk tissue (roughly 17-32 mg) underwent RNA and DNA co-extraction. Priming with a constant-region primer yielded TCR beta cDNA from about 540 ng total RNA. Three nested multiplex PCR rounds, a slightly modified ARM-PCR, produced the libraries for TCR beta. Each of the first two PCR rounds ran around 10 cycles with TRBV1-TRBV30 forward and C-beta reverse primers. TCRdb used MiXCR to reprocess the multiplex PCR reads, holding one entry per CDR3 protein. This sample carries 100,000 or so distinct CDR3 sequences, about 62% of them seen once, and the ten largest clones take roughly an eighth. Study-wide findings and caveats: Just around 8-25% of top clones spanned all five tumor regions.

As concerns this clonotype: Its antigen remains unknown. A single base separates this from a much larger clone, so it may be a read error.

The CDR3 is 16 residues long. Per germline, CDR1 MDHEN and CDR2 SYDVKM. The TCR originated in a woman in her sixties with primary liver carcinoma and hepatitis B virus infection. The chain couples TRBV28 to TRBJ2-2, with 9 bases aligning to TRBD1. Sequencing used liver tumor tissue from sampling region 2. Subset denoted: tumor region T2, inferior pole. CDR3 DNA sequence: TGTGCCAGCAGTGGGACAGGGCGACTAAGGACCGGGGATCTGTTTTTT. Translated: CASSGTGRLRTGDLFF.